Below are 15 T cell receptor beta chains sequenced from a single sample in a study of shared clonotypes between healthy human individuals. In the naive CD8 group, cells lacked CD45RO and were positively selected for CCR7, so terminally differentiated effector memory CD45RA+ cells were left out. Clones were read by immunoSEQ multiplex PCR, and TCRdb kept only the in-frame ones, dropping some. In the table there are about 1,800,000 clones, about 95% of which are singletons. Sequences were obtained from naive CD8+ T cells sorted from blood. The receptors stem from a man between 18 and 35 years old in good health.

The chain employs TRBV13 and TRBJ1-3; D perhaps matches TRBD1 (5 bases). This CDR3 has 14 amino acids. Trimming took off 5 bases at V and 1 base at J, with 9 bases between the two ends. CDR1 is PRHDT and CDR2 is FYEKMQ in the germline V gene (reference sequence). CDR3 sequence reads: CASSAGLSGNTIYF. As DNA, the CDR3 is TGTGCCAGCAGCGCAGGGTTGTCTGGAAACACCATATATTTT.

This clone has a single count. The DNA of the CDR3 is TGTGCCAGTAGTGCGCTACTGGGATCCACAGATACGCAGTATTTT. As protein: CASSALLGSTDTQYF. This chain links TRBV19 with TRBJ2-3; no reliable D call. The CDR3 sequence is 15 residues long. Looked up from germline, CDR1 is LNHDA and CDR2 is SQIVND (reference sequence). V was shortened by 5 bases and J by 2 bases, with 14 bases between the two germline ends.

The chain employs TRBV4-3 and TRBJ2-7; TRBD1 agrees at 9 bases. J lost 2 bases, V lost 3 bases, and 8 bases had no gene match. The germline CDR1 and CDR2 sequences are LGHNA and YSLEER. The CDR3 has 16 amino acids. The chain's CDR3 is CASSQTRTGDPYEQYF. CDR3 nucleotides: TGCGCCAGCAGCCAGACAAGGACAGGGGACCCCTACGAGCAGTACTTC.

This sequence joins TRBV27 and TRBJ1-5; D is ambiguous. This CDR3 contains 15 residues. Trimming cost V 6 bases and J 4 bases, with 16 bases left between them. The V gene's germline CDR1 is MNHEY and CDR2 SMNVEV (reference sequence). CDR3: CASREIGIRNQPQHF. In DNA, the CDR3 is TGTGCCAGCAGGGAGATCGGGATTCGGAATCAGCCCCAGCATTTT.

CDR3 sequence: CASRAGAYEQYF. The DNA for the CDR3 is TGTGCCAGCAGAGCAGGGGCCTACGAGCAGTACTTC. The J gene is TRBJ2-7, the V gene TRBV5-6, with TRBD1 as a possible D gene (6 bases). Germline V gene data show CDR1 as SGHDT and CDR2 as YYEEEE. The CDR3 is 12 amino acids. Trimming removed 5 bases from V and 2 bases from J, with 8 bases in between. The variable domain in full, with the rest retrieved from reference TRBV5-6 and TRBJ2-7, is DAGVTQSPTHLIKTRGQQVTLRCSPKSGHDTVSWYQQALGQGPQFIFQYYEEEERQRGNFPDRFSGHQFPNYSSELNVNALLLGDSALYLCASRAGAYEQYFGPGTRLTVT.

The rearrangement uses TRBV30 and TRBJ1-2; D remains ambiguous. Germline V gene data show CDR1 as GTSNPN and CDR2 as SVGIG (reference sequence). V lost 0 bases, J lost 8 bases, and 10 bases lay in between. The CDR3 totals 12 residues. The CDR3 sequence: CAWSVQGNGYTF. The CDR3 coding sequence is TGTGCCTGGAGTGTACAAGGTAACGGCTACACCTTC.

The chain joins TRBV6-5 to TRBJ2-7; 9 positions agree with TRBD1. CDR1 is MNHEY and CDR2 is SVGAGI in the germline V gene. Trimming took 5 bases from V and 3 from J; bases not matched to a gene: 5. This CDR3 spans 14 amino acids. Here the CDR3 DNA reads TGTGCCAGCAGTAACAGGGGGCCCCTCTACGAGCAGTACTTC. This encodes CASSNRGPLYEQYF.

The chain carries TRBV30 and TRBJ1-1; TRBD1 might be the D (6 bases). V was clipped by 0 bases and J by 4 bases, with 12 bases between them. Per germline, CDR1 GTSNPN and CDR2 SVGIG (reference sequence). This CDR3 has 14 residues. The CDR3 spells CAWSVGGGFTEAFF. In nucleotides, the CDR3 is TGTGCCTGGAGTGTAGGGGGGGGATTCACTGAAGCTTTCTTT.

The chain combines TRBV30 with TRBJ1-6; possible D gene TRBD1, 6 bases. Between the trimmed V and J ends, which lost 5 bases and 6 bases, there was a span of 11 bases. This CDR3 region has 13 residues. Germline CDR1 reads GTSNPN; CDR2 reads SVGIG (reference sequence). The CDR3 reads CAWAVQGNSPLHF. The CDR3 bases are TGTGCCTGGGCGGTACAGGGTAATTCACCCCTCCACTTT.

V and J are TRBV30 and TRBJ2-3; D uncertain. This CDR3 has 13 residues. The germline V and J ends were trimmed by 2 bases and 5 bases, with 11 bases remaining between them. Germline CDR1 is GTSNPN and CDR2 is SVGIG (reference sequence). The chain's CDR3 is CAWSISQRDTQYF. The CDR3 DNA sequence: TGTGCCTGGAGTATAAGCCAGAGAGATACGCAGTATTTT.

V is TRBV25-1 and J is TRBJ2-4; TRBD1 might be the D (5 bases). CDR3 length equals 16 residues. Trimming took 3 bases from V and 1 from J, leaving 13 bases between them. Germline CDR1 and CDR2: MGHDK and SYGVNS. The CDR3 protein is CASSDWGAIAKNIQYF. CDR3 sequence (DNA): TGTGCCAGCAGTGATTGGGGCGCCATCGCCAAAAACATTCAGTACTTC.

This chain connects TRBV27 to TRBJ2-3; tentatively, D is TRBD2 (6 bases). This CDR3 has 14 residues. V was cut by 5 bases and J by 1 base, with 10 bases left in between. Looked up from germline, CDR1 is MNHEY and CDR2 is SMNVEV (reference sequence). CDR3 sequence (DNA): TGTGCCAGCAGTCCCGGAGGGGGCACAGATACGCAGTATTTT. Encoded protein: CASSPGGGTDTQYF.

The gene calls are TRBV7-9 and TRBJ1-2, with D possibly TRBD1 on 5 matching bases. This CDR3 region has 14 residues. V was cut by 6 bases and J by 3 bases, with 14 bases left in between. Germline V gene sequence: CDR1 SEHNR, CDR2 FQNEAQ (reference sequence). In DNA form, the CDR3 reads TGTGCCAGCAGTCCTGACGGGGGGTACTATGGCTACACCTTC. This translates into CASSPDGGYYGYTF.

This chain connects TRBV29-1 to TRBJ2-1; 12 bases match TRBD2. Per germline, CDR1 SQVTM and CDR2 ANQGSEA. This CDR3 has 15 residues. V trimming: 3 bases; J trimming: 9 bases; junction bases outside the gene matches: 9. CDR3 region: CSVDPSTSGGLEQFF. The CDR3, as DNA: TGCAGCGTTGATCCCTCGACTAGCGGGGGACTTGAGCAGTTCTTC.

The chain uses TRBV5-1 and TRBJ2-1; no definite D call. The germline gives CDR1 SGHRS, CDR2 YFSETQ. The CDR3 covers 14 residues. V was trimmed by 0 bases and J by 5 bases, leaving 9 bases between them. CDR3: CASSLVGNNNEQFF. CDR3 sequence (DNA): TGCGCCAGCAGCTTGGTTGGGAACAACAATGAGCAGTTCTTC.